The present T cell receptor beta chain was sequenced within a study of blood T cell repertoires in COVID-19. The overall study: There were acute and convalescent COVID-19 samples, and they came from the United States, Italy and Spain. T cells, B-cell-depleted T cells, or PBMCs provided the cDNA or gDNA that served as material.

Per the authors' pipeline: Amplification of reference gene primers provided the estimated nucleated cell counts. Here immunoSEQ multiplex PCR was the method, and the copy in TCRdb shows in-frame clones only, minus some. V, J and clone size are taken as reported in that table, and D and trimming were inferred from the DNA itself. Here the sample spans approximately 63,000 clones, roughly 89% being singletons. The CDR3 has 15 amino acids. In germline, CDR1 is GTSNPN, CDR2 SVGIG (reference sequence). The trim removed 3 bases at V and 5 bases at J, leaving 10 bases unmatched. The sequence was obtained from a human donor in a cohort sampled during active COVID-19. Sequenced: peripheral blood. This rearrangement joins TRBV30 to TRBJ1-2; 9 bases align to TRBD1. CDR3 protein: CAWSETGGVSYGYTF. CDR3 bases: TGTGCCTGGAGCGAAACAGGGGGCGTATCATATGGCTACACCTTC.